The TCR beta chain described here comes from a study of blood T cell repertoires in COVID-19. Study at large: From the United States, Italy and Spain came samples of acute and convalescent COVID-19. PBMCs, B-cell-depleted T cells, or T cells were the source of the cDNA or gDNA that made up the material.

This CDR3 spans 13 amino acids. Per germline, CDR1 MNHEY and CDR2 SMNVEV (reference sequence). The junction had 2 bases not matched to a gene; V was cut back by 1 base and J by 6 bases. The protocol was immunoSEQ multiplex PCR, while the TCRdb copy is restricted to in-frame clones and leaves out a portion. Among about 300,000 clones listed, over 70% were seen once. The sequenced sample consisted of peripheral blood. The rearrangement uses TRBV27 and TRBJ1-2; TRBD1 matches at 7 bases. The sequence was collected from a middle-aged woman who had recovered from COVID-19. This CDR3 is CASSLFQGDGYTF. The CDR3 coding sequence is TGTGCCAGCAGTTTATTTCAGGGGGATGGCTACACCTTC.